This T cell receptor (beta chain) is from a study of monozygotic twins with inflammatory bowel disease. Notes on the study in general: Patient-to-patient differences in immunosuppressive treatment may have added variability to the repertoires. Other individuals had fewer clonotypes in common with IBD patients than with healthy twins, especially with disease activity. Results did not support any single strong IBD-associated signal or clonotype.

A note on this clonotype: Its target is unknown.

The CDR3 contains 13 residues. Germline V gene lookup returns CDR1 MNHEY and CDR2 SMNVEV (reference sequence). Reprocessing the 5' RACE reads, TCRdb reports a single entry for every CDR3 protein and omits DNA. Here the sample table reports hundreds of thousands of distinct CDR3 sequences. Whole blood, unsorted for T cells, was the source of total RNA. This receptor was obtained from a human donor with ulcerative colitis or Crohn's disease, or a healthy co-twin of an affected twin (not recorded which). The sample comprised blood. The chain couples TRBV27 to TRBJ2-6; the D call of TRBD2 rests on TCRdb alone, since no DNA is present to check it. The CDR3 reads CASRGGGANVLTF.